Below, one TCR beta chain is given with its context. V gave up 1 base and J gave up 3 bases; unmatched junction bases: 2. This CDR3 contains 14 residues. Germline CDR1 and CDR2: SQVTM and ANQGSEA. This sample stems from a study of PD-L1 blockade in urothelial cancer. Locally advanced or metastatic urothelial carcinoma affected all patients. Patient sample counts ranged from 1 to 8, pretreatment and on-treatment. Sequencing used immunoSEQ multiplex PCR; TCRdb keeps in-frame clones, though not all of them. Of more than 45,000 clones listed, almost 85% are singletons. Sequences were derived from PBMCs, sampled around atezolizumab (anti-PD-L1) treatment. The receptor comes from a man between 65 and 85 years old with urothelial cancer. The rearrangement joins TRBV29-1 to TRBJ1-4, with 7 bases that match TRBD1. CDR3 nucleotide sequence: TGCAGCGTTGAAGGACAGGGCGCTAATGAAAAACTGTTTTTT. This codes for CSVEGQGANEKLFF.